A selection of T cell receptor beta chains follows, all from one sample in a study of shared clonotypes between healthy human individuals. The assay was immunoSEQ multiplex PCR, and TCRdb's table has in-frame clones only and misses some. The data contain about 1.1 million clones, around 77% of them seen just once; the ten biggest clones take up 0.7% to 0.95%. Sequenced: memory CD4+ T cells from PBMCs. The origin of the receptors is a man younger than 35 in good health. Some clones in this sample may be carry-over from other donors' samples. Both conserved end residues are part of each CDR3. D genes are given only for firm matches. A clone size is listed for some rows: how often the clone was seen (once, few, many), or a class if it is expanded.

j_call clone_size v_call d_call cdr3_aa cdr3_nt
TRBJ1-2 - TRBV4-2 - CASSQDPGAAGGYTF TGTGCCAGCAGCCAAGATCCGGGCGCTGCCGGTGGCTACACCTTC
TRBJ1-4 - TRBV28 TRBD1 CASSPTGGTATGGDLEKLFF TGTGCCAGCAGTCCGACCGGCGGGACAGCTACTGGAGGGGACCTTGAAAAACTGTTTTTT
TRBJ2-6 - TRBV4-2 - CASMTSSGANVLTF TGTGCCAGCATGACGAGCTCTGGGGCCAACGTCCTGACTTTC
TRBJ1-1 - TRBV30 - CAWSVRGNTEAFF TGTGCCTGGAGTGTAAGGGGGAACACTGAAGCTTTCTTT
TRBJ1-1 - TRBV7-9 - CASSRGGTEAFF TGTGCCAGCAGCCGAGGGGGCACTGAAGCTTTCTTT
TRBJ2-7 - TRBV18 - CASSPRVDWIPYEQYF TGTGCCAGCTCACCTCGGGTGGACTGGATCCCCTACGAGCAGTACTTC
TRBJ1-5 few TRBV7-9 - CASSLDISNQPQHF TGTGCCAGCAGCTTAGACATTAGCAATCAGCCCCAGCATTTT
TRBJ2-7 - TRBV28 - CASSLVSYEQYF TGTGCCAGCAGTTTGGTCTCCTACGAGCAGTACTTC
TRBJ1-2 - TRBV6-1 - CASSEAARNYGYTF TGTGCCAGCAGTGAAGCCGCCAGGAACTATGGCTACACCTTC
TRBJ2-1 - TRBV29-1 - CSVDSRSSSSYNEQFF TGCAGCGTTGACAGTCGCAGTTCCAGCTCCTACAATGAGCAGTTCTTC
TRBJ2-7 - TRBV30 - CAWKGMGTYEQYF TGTGCCTGGAAGGGTATGGGAACCTACGAGCAGTACTTC
TRBJ2-5 - TRBV5-1 - CASSRNPREETQYF TGCGCCAGCAGCCGCAACCCCAGGGAAGAGACCCAGTACTTC
TRBJ1-2 - TRBV28 - CASTRGGYGYTF TGTGCCAGCACCCGAGGGGGCTATGGCTACACCTTC
TRBJ2-3 - TRBV14 TRBD2 CASSRLTSGRTDTQYF TGTGCCAGCAGCCGATTGACTAGCGGCCGCACAGATACGCAGTATTTT
TRBJ2-7 - TRBV30 TRBD1 CAGDRVLREQYF TGTGCAGGGGACAGGGTATTACGGGAGCAGTACTTC
TRBJ2-1 - TRBV7-3 TRBD2 CASSSSGSREQFF TGTGCCAGCAGCTCCAGCGGGAGTAGGGAGCAGTTCTTC
TRBJ2-7 - TRBV28 - CASLQQGYEQYF TGTGCCAGCCTACAACAGGGATACGAGCAGTACTTC
TRBJ2-6 - TRBV10-3 - CAISGRVDSGANVLTF TGTGCCATCAGTGGTCGGGTCGACTCTGGGGCCAACGTCCTGACTTTC
TRBJ2-7 - TRBV7-6 - CASSGRWTYEQYF TGTGCCAGCAGCGGGAGGTGGACCTACGAGCAGTACTTC
TRBJ2-6 - TRBV2 - CASSVGQAANVLTF TGTGCCAGCAGTGTCGGGCAGGCGGCCAACGTCCTGACTTTC
TRBJ2-3 - TRBV6-5 - CASIDGTTDTQYF TGTGCCAGCATTGACGGGACCACAGATACGCAGTATTTT
TRBJ2-7 - TRBV18 - CASSPRSRGPSEQYF TGTGCCAGCTCACCACGTTCCAGGGGCCCCTCCGAGCAGTACTTC
TRBJ2-5 - TRBV29-1 TRBD2 CSVDGQRDGETQYF TGCAGCGTTGATGGGCAGCGGGACGGGGAGACCCAGTACTTC
TRBJ2-1 - TRBV5-4 - CASSLAGSEYNEQFF TGTGCCAGCAGCTTGGCAGGTAGCGAGTACAATGAGCAGTTCTTC
TRBJ2-1 - TRBV29-1 TRBD2 CSAEREYNEQFF TGCAGCGCCGAGCGGGAATACAATGAGCAGTTCTTC
TRBJ1-3 many TRBV30 - CAWSVNGRNTIYF TGTGCCTGGAGTGTAAACGGAAGAAACACCATATATTTT
TRBJ2-7 few TRBV2 - CASSVWGEQYF TGTGCCAGCAGTGTATGGGGCGAGCAGTACTTC
TRBJ1-5 - TRBV28 - CASSFLIVSNQPQHF TGTGCCAGCAGTTTCCTCATTGTAAGCAATCAGCCCCAGCATTTT
TRBJ1-3 - TRBV5-1 - CASSLQESGNTIYF TGCGCCAGCAGCTTACAGGAGTCTGGAAACACCATATATTTT
TRBJ2-5 - TRBV7-3 TRBD1 CASSFVTGPQETQYF TGTGCCAGCAGCTTCGTGACAGGGCCTCAAGAGACCCAGTACTTC
TRBJ1-2 few TRBV5-1 - CASSLDRVYGYTF TGCGCCAGCAGCTTGGACAGGGTTTATGGCTACACCTTC
TRBJ2-1 - TRBV5-1 TRBD1 CASSPDRGPNEQFF TGCGCCAGCAGCCCGGACAGGGGGCCAAATGAGCAGTTCTTC
TRBJ2-5 - TRBV5-1 - CASSLVGRVEETQYF TGCGCCAGCAGCTTGGTCGGGCGGGTCGAAGAGACCCAGTACTTC
TRBJ2-1 - TRBV28 - CASSFVGAGQNEQFF TGTGCCAGCAGTTTTGTCGGAGCGGGACAAAATGAGCAGTTCTTC
TRBJ2-1 - TRBV2 - CASSGQRLSEQFF TGTGCCAGCAGTGGGCAAAGACTGAGTGAGCAGTTCTTC
TRBJ1-3 - TRBV5-5 - CASSLIWGPGNTIYF TGTGCCAGCAGCTTGATTTGGGGTCCGGGAAACACCATATATTTT
TRBJ2-1 once TRBV2 - CASSEAGGPAGEQFF TGTGCCAGCAGCGAGGCGGGCGGACCAGCTGGGGAGCAGTTCTTC
TRBJ1-1 - TRBV7-9 TRBD1 CASSTRDRGVGTEAFF TGTGCCAGCAGCACCCGGGACAGGGGCGTGGGAACTGAAGCTTTCTTT
TRBJ2-1 - TRBV9 - CASSVAGNPYNEQFF TGTGCCAGCAGCGTAGCAGGGAACCCCTACAATGAGCAGTTCTTC
TRBJ1-5 - TRBV28 TRBD1 CASSLGQIGNQPQHF TGTGCCAGCAGTTTGGGACAGATAGGGAATCAGCCCCAGCATTTT
TRBJ2-2 - TRBV5-6 TRBD1 CASSPNRGTGELFF TGTGCCAGCAGCCCCAACAGGGGCACCGGGGAGCTGTTTTTT
TRBJ2-1 - TRBV13 - CASRENGVGSYNEQFF TGTGCCAGCAGAGAAAATGGGGTTGGGTCCTACAATGAGCAGTTCTTC